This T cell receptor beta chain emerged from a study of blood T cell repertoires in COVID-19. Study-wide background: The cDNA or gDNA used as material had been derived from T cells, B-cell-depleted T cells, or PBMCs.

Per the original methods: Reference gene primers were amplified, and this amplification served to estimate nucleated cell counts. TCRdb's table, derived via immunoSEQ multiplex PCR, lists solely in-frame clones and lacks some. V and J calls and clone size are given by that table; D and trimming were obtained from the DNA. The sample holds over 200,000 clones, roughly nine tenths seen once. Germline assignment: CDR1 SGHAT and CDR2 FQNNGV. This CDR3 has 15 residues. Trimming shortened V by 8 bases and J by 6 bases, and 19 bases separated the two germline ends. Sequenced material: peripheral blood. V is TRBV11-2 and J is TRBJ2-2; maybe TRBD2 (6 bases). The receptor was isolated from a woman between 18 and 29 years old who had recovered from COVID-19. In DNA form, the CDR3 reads TGTGCCAGCTGTCTACTAGTCCGGAGGGCCGGGGAGCTGTTTTTT. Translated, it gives CASCLLVRRAGELFF.